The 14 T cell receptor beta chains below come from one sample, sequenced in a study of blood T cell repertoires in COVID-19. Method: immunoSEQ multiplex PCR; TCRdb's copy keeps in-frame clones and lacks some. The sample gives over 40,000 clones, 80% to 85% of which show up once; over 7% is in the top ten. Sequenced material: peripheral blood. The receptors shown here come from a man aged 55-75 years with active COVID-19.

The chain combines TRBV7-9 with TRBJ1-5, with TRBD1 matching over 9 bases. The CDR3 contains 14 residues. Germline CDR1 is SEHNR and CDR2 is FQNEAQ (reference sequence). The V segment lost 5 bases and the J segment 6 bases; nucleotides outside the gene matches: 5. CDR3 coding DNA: TGTGCCAGCAGCAATCCGGGACAGGGTCAGCCCCAGCATTTT. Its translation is CASSNPGQGQPQHF.

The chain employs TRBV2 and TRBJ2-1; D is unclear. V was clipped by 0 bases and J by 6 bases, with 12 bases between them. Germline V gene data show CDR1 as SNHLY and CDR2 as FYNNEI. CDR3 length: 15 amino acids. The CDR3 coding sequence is TGTGCCAGCAGTGAAGCGACACGATATAGCAATGAGCAGTTCTTC. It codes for CASSEATRYSNEQFF.

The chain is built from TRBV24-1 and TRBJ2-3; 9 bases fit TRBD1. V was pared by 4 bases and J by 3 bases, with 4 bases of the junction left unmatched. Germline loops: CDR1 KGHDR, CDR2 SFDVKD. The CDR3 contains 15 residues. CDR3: CATSDDRGRTDTQYF. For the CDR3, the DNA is TGTGCCACCAGTGACGACAGGGGGAGGACAGATACGCAGTATTTT.

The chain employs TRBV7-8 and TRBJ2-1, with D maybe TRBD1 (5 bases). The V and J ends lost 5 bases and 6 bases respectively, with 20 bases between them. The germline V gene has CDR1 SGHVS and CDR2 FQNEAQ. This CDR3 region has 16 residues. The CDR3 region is CASSQRRIRTSNEQFF. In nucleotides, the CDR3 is TGTGCCAGCAGCCAACGCAGGATCAGGACATCCAATGAGCAGTTCTTC.

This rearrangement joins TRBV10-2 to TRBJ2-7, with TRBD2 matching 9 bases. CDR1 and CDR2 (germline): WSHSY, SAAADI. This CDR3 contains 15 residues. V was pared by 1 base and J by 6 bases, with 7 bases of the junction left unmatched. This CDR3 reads CASSEYRSGGREQYF. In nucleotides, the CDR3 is TGCGCCAGCAGTGAGTATCGTAGCGGGGGCCGCGAGCAGTACTTC.

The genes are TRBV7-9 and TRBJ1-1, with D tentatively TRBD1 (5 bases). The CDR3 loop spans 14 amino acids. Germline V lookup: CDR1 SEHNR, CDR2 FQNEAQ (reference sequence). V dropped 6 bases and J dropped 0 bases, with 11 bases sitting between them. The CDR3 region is CASSAQALNTEAFF. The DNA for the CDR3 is TGTGCCAGCAGTGCACAGGCCTTGAACACTGAAGCTTTCTTT.

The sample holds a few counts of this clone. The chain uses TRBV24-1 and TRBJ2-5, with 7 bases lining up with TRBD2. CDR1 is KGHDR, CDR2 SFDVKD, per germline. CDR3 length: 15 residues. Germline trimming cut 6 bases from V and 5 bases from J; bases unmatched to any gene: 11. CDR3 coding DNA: TGTGCCACCAGTCTCGGGTGGGGGGGGTCGGAGACCCAGTACTTC. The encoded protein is CATSLGWGGSETQYF.

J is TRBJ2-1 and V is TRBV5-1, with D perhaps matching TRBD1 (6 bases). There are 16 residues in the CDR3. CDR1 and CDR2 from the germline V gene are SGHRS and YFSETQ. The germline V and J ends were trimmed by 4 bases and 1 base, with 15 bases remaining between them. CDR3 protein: CASSPKGQQSYNEQFF. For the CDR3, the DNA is TGCGCCAGCAGCCCAAAGGGACAACAATCCTACAATGAGCAGTTCTTC.

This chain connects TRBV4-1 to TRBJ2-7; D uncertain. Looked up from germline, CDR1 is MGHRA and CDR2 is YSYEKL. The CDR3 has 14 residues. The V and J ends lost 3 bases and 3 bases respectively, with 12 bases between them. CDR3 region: CASSQGDNRYEQYF. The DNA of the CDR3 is TGCGCCAGCAGCCAGGGCGACAACCGCTACGAGCAGTACTTC.

The CDR3 loop reads CASSPLADTGELFF. CDR3 nucleotides: TGTGCCAGCAGTCCACTAGCGGACACCGGGGAGCTGTTTTTT. J is TRBJ2-2 and V is TRBV7-9, with 8 bases identical to TRBD2. V was clipped by 6 bases and J by 3 bases; unmatched bases: 3. This CDR3 contains 14 residues. Per germline, CDR1 SEHNR and CDR2 FQNEAQ (reference sequence). Based on the CDR3 plus reference TRBV7-9 and TRBJ2-2, the full variable domain is DTGVSQNPRHKITKRGQNVTFRCDPISEHNRLYWYRQTLGQGPEFLTYFQNEAQLEKSRLLSDRFSAERPKGSFSTLEIQRTEQGDSAMYLCASSPLADTGELFFGEGSRLTVL.

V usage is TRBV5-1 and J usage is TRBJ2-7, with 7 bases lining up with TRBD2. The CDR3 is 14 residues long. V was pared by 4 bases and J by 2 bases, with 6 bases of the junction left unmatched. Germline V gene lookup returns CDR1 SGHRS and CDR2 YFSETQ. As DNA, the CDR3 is TGCGCCAGCAGCGGGGGGGACCGAGCCTACGAGCAGTACTTC. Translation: CASSGGDRAYEQYF.

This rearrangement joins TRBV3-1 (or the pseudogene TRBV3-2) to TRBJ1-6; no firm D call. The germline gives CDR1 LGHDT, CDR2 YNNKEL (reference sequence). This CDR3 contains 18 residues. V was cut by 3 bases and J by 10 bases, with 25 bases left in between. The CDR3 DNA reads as TGTGCCAGCAGCCAGTTGGAGACCCTGGTAACCTGGGAGTCACCCCTCCACTTT. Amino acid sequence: CASSQLETLVTWESPLHF.

The CDR3 region is CASSLDSSGNTIYF. The DNA of the CDR3 is TGTGCCAGCAGCCTCGACAGTTCTGGAAACACCATATATTTT. V and J are TRBV27 and TRBJ1-3; maybe TRBD1 (5 bases). V was shortened by 6 bases and J by 1 base, with 10 bases between the two germline ends. The CDR3 length is 14 residues. Per the germline V gene, CDR1 is MNHEY and CDR2 is SMNVEV (reference sequence).

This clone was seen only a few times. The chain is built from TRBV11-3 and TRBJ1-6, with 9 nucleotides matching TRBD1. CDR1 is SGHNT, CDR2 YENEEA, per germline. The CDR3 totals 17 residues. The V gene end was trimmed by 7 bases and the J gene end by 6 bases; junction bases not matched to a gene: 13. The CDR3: CASTPGTGRLVNSPLHF. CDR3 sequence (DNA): TGTGCCAGCACCCCCGGGACAGGGAGGCTTGTTAATTCACCCCTCCACTTT. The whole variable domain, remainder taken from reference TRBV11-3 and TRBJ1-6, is EAGVVQSPRYKIIEKKQPVAFWCNPISGHNTLYWYLQNLGQGPELLIRYENEEAVDDSQLPKDRFSAERLKGVDSTLKIQPAELGDSAVYLCASTPGTGRLVNSPLHFGNGTRLTVT.